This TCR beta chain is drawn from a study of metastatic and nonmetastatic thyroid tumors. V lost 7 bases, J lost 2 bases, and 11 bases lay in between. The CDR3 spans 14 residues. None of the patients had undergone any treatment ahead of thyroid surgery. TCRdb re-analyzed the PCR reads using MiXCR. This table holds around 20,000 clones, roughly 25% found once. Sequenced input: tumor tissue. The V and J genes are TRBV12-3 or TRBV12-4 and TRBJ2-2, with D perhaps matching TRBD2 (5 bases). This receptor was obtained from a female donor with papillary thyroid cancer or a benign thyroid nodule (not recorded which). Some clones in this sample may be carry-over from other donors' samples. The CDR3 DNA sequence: TGTGCCAGCACCTTAGGAGGCAACACCGGGGAGCTGTTTTTT. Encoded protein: CASTLGGNTGELFF.